This TCR beta chain was sequenced in a study of T cells after yellow fever vaccination. Study findings and constraints: The secondary response was weaker, and its peak arrived faster, on day 5 versus 15. Post-booster repertoires contained most primary-vaccination clones again (approximately 95% CD4, roughly 91% CD8). Contamination of FACS-sorted repertoires by abundant clonotypes from the bulk population could occur.

Each CDR3 protein gets one entry after TCRdb re-called the 5' RACE reads with MiXCR. Of nearly 30,000 distinct CDR3 sequences in the sample, more than 5% were seen once. The CDR3 extends over 15 amino acids. CDR1 is SGHVS, CDR2 FQNEAQ, per germline. V shed 1 base and J 1 base; nucleotides not matched to a gene: 4. This clonotype was seen at least ten times. Its cognate antigen is unknown. The source is a man in his thirties or forties who received the YFV17D yellow fever vaccine. The specimen was CD8+ T cells sorted from PBMCs, collected 10 days after the yellow fever booster vaccination. The rearrangement uses TRBV7-8 and TRBJ2-7; 7 positions agree with TRBD1. The CDR3 DNA follows: TGTGCCAGCAGCTTAGGAAGGACAGGATCCTACGAGCAGTACTTC. Translated, it gives CASSLGRTGSYEQYF.